The 28 T cell receptor beta chains reported below all come from one sample, sequenced in a study of shared clonotypes between healthy human individuals (TCRdb year 2020). The library was obtained by the immunoSEQ multiplex PCR assay. The table was pulled from immuneACCESS by TCRdb, which kept in-frame rearrangements only. Such tables lose some clones; where checked, under half of the loss comes from unresolved V genes, and the rest has no known cause. The sample has over a million clones on record, more than 95% of them singletons. The ten largest make up roughly 1.2% of the sample. Sequencing was performed on naive CD4+ T cells sorted from blood. The sample's cell subset or site label, decoded: CD45RA+ positively selected. These receptors were obtained from a man younger than 45 in good health.

This sequence joins TRBV10-3 and TRBJ2-7; TRBD2 aligns across 7 bases. This CDR3 region has 16 residues. The germline V gene encodes CDR1 ENHRY and CDR2 SYGVKD. Losses at the gene ends were 8 bases for V and 2 bases for J; bases not matched to a gene: 15. The CDR3 spells CAIGARLSGKTYEQYF. The CDR3 nucleotides are TGTGCCATCGGAGCCCGACTAAGCGGGAAAACCTACGAGCAGTACTTC.

The rearrangement joins TRBV10-3 to TRBJ2-3; D gene uncertain. This CDR3 comprises 13 residues. Trimming left V 0 bases short and J 4 bases short, with 5 bases between. Germline V gene data show CDR1 as ENHRY and CDR2 as SYGVKD. Here the CDR3 reads CAISESTPDTQYF. The CDR3 DNA follows: TGTGCCATCAGTGAGTCCACTCCAGATACGCAGTATTTT.

The V call is TRBV11-2, the J call TRBJ2-6; weak D call: TRBD2 (5 bases). V lost 3 bases and J 4 bases, leaving 13 bases between the germline ends. The CDR3 has 16 amino acids. Germline lookup yields CDR1 SGHAT and CDR2 FQNNGV. This chain's CDR3 is CASSFKVGVGANVLTF. CDR3 in DNA: TGTGCCAGCAGCTTCAAAGTCGGGGTCGGGGCCAACGTCCTGACTTTC.

This chain joins TRBV7-8 and TRBJ1-5, with a possible D match to TRBD1 (6 bases). V lost 1 base to trimming and J lost 5 bases, with 18 bases between them. Germline-derived CDR1 and CDR2 are SGHVS and FQNEAQ. The CDR3 is made up of 17 amino acids. CDR3 sequence: CASSLGRWGATDQPQHF. As DNA, the CDR3 is TGTGCCAGCAGCTTAGGGAGGTGGGGGGCGACGGATCAGCCCCAGCATTTT.

This clone was seen a single time. The genes are TRBV6-5 and TRBJ2-7, with D possibly being TRBD1 (6 bases). Trimming stripped 8 bases from V and 2 bases from J, with 13 bases between. The CDR3 spans 13 residues. Germline V CDR1 and CDR2: MNHEY, SVGAGI. CDR3 nucleotides: TGTGCCAGCTCTAGGGGGATGGCCTACGAGCAGTACTTC. Translation: CASSRGMAYEQYF.

The chain carries TRBV6-1 and TRBJ1-2, with D possibly TRBD1 on 6 matching bases. The CDR3 is 14 residues long. V was pared by 10 bases and J by 1 base, with 16 bases between. From germline, CDR1 is MNHNS and CDR2 SASEGT. CDR3 sequence (DNA): TGTGCCAACACCCGGATAGGGGGTAACTATGGCTACACCTTC. Translating it yields CANTRIGGNYGYTF.

The rearrangement joins TRBV5-1 to TRBJ1-1; D remains ambiguous. The CDR3 runs 16 residues. The germline V gene encodes CDR1 SGHRS and CDR2 YFSETQ. With 4 bases removed from V and 5 bases from J, the gap between germline ends came to 21 bases. Written as DNA, the CDR3 is TGCGCCAGCAGCCCGAGATCAATGAAAGAGGGAACTGAAGCTTTCTTT. Protein sequence: CASSPRSMKEGTEAFF.

This chain joins TRBV19 and TRBJ2-7; 8 positions agree with TRBD2. The CDR3 has 18 residues. Germline CDR1 is LNHDA and CDR2 is SQIVND (reference sequence). J was trimmed by 0 bases and V by 4 bases; bases with no gene match: 14. The CDR3 nucleotides read TGTGCCAGTAGTAGAGGTCCCCCCCTTAGCGGGAACTCCTACGAGCAGTACTTC. Its protein product is CASSRGPPLSGNSYEQYF.

This rearrangement joins TRBV27 to TRBJ2-3; 10 nucleotides match TRBD1. CDR3 length: 14 residues. Germline V gives CDR1 MNHEY, CDR2 SMNVEV (reference sequence). The V and J ends lost 6 bases and 3 bases, in that order; junction bases with no gene match: 3. The CDR3 reads CASRQGQGTDTQYF. CDR3 DNA: TGTGCCAGCAGACAGGGACAGGGGACAGATACGCAGTATTTT.

This clone came up once. This chain connects TRBV30 to TRBJ2-1, with TRBD2 matching 9 bases. Trimming cost V 5 bases and J 5 bases; bases outside gene matches: 7. Looked up from germline, CDR1 is GTSNPN and CDR2 is SVGIG (reference sequence). This CDR3 has 14 amino acids. The CDR3 sequence: CAWLSGRPHNEQFF. The CDR3 DNA sequence: TGTGCCTGGTTAAGCGGGAGGCCCCACAATGAGCAGTTCTTC.

The rearrangement joins TRBV14 to TRBJ1-2; no firm D call. CDR1 is SGHDN and CDR2 is FVKESK in the germline V gene. The CDR3 extends over 14 amino acids. Trimming took 0 bases from V and 0 from J, leaving 5 bases between them. The CDR3 region is CASSQDLANYGYTF. CDR3 in DNA: TGTGCCAGCAGCCAAGACCTGGCTAACTATGGCTACACCTTC.

This sequence joins TRBV7-6 and TRBJ1-1; D is ambiguous. The V and J ends lost 1 base and 5 bases respectively, with 11 bases between them. The germline CDR1 and CDR2 sequences are SGHVS and FNYEAQ. The CDR3 extends over 14 amino acids. The CDR3 DNA is TGTGCCAGCAGCTTAGGGACGAGTGGAACTGAAGCTTTCTTT. Its translation is CASSLGTSGTEAFF.

The V and J genes are TRBV30 and TRBJ1-3, with a possible D match to TRBD1 (6 bases). V lost 0 bases and J 13 bases, leaving 16 bases between the germline ends. CDR3 length: 13 residues. CDR1 GTSNPN and CDR2 SVGIG come from the germline V gene (reference sequence). The CDR3, as DNA: TGTGCCTGGAGTGTAAATACGGGGGCGGGAATATATTTT. It encodes CAWSVNTGAGIYF.

This chain joins TRBV15 and TRBJ2-5; TRBD1 might be the D (5 bases). Germline CDR1 reads LNHNV; CDR2 reads YYDKDF (reference sequence). This CDR3 has 14 residues. The V end lost 1 base, the J end lost 0 bases, and 6 bases lay between the germline ends. CDR3 DNA sequence: TGTGCCACCAGCAGAGGGACATACCAAGAGACCCAGTACTTC. It codes for CATSRGTYQETQYF.

The chain joins TRBV6-5 to TRBJ2-6; 7 bases match TRBD1. The CDR3 totals 14 residues. CDR1 and CDR2 (germline): MNHEY, SVGAGI. The trim removed 5 bases at V and 2 bases at J, leaving 0 bases unmatched. The CDR3 is CASSTGAGANVLTF. The CDR3 nucleotides read TGTGCCAGCAGTACAGGGGCTGGGGCCAACGTCCTGACTTTC.

The gene calls are TRBV13 and TRBJ2-7; tentatively, D is TRBD2 (5 bases). This CDR3 has 14 residues. The V end lost 3 bases, the J end lost 0 bases, and 9 bases lay between the germline ends. Germline CDR1 PRHDT, CDR2 FYEKMQ (reference sequence). CDR3 amino acids: CASSFEGRSYEQYF. The CDR3 DNA reads as TGTGCCAGCAGCTTTGAGGGTCGCTCCTACGAGCAGTACTTC.

V is TRBV28 and J is TRBJ2-1; 14 nucleotides match TRBD2. Losses at the gene ends were 9 bases for V and 4 bases for J; bases not matched to a gene: 17. Germline V gene lookup returns CDR1 MDHEN and CDR2 SYDVKM. The CDR3 sequence is 19 residues long. CDR3 sequence reads: CASLGWGLAGDTPYNEQFF. CDR3 nucleotide sequence: TGTGCCAGTTTAGGCTGGGGACTAGCGGGAGATACCCCGTACAATGAGCAGTTCTTC.

J is TRBJ2-3 and V is TRBV4-3; 16 bases agree with TRBD2. This CDR3 is 19 amino acids long. Germline CDR1 and CDR2: LGHNA and YSLEER. V lost 5 bases and J lost 5; bases outside the gene matches: 13. The CDR3, as DNA: TGCGCCAGCAGCTTTACCGGGACTAGCGGGAGGGCCTTGCGAGATACGCAGTATTTT. It encodes CASSFTGTSGRALRDTQYF.

This clone has just one count. Other DNA variants within this sample encode the same CDR3. The genes are TRBV19 and TRBJ2-7; maybe TRBD1 (6 bases). Germline V gene sequence: CDR1 LNHDA, CDR2 SQIVND (reference sequence). V lost 1 base, J lost 4 bases, and 8 bases lay in between. The CDR3 totals 13 residues. CDR3 protein: CASSIGQGYEQYF. The DNA for the CDR3 is TGTGCCAGTAGTATAGGGCAGGGGTACGAGCAGTACTTC.

This chain uses TRBV27 with TRBJ1-4; D not resolved. The CDR3 loop spans 15 amino acids. Deletions cut 7 bases from V and 7 bases from J, with 19 bases between. Germline values: CDR1 MNHEY, CDR2 SMNVEV (reference sequence). In nucleotides, the CDR3 is TGTGCCAGCACCCCCCGCGGACCGTGGGTTGAAAAACTGTTTTTT. This codes for CASTPRGPWVEKLFF.

This rearrangement joins TRBV25-1 to TRBJ2-4; tentatively, D is TRBD1 (5 bases). The CDR3 consists of 13 residues. Germline V gene sequence: CDR1 MGHDK, CDR2 SYGVNS. Trimming pared 6 bases from V and 7 bases from J, leaving 13 bases between. CDR3 loop: CASRTDISNIQYF. The CDR3, as DNA: TGTGCCAGCAGGACGGACATCTCCAACATTCAGTACTTC.

The V call is TRBV7-9, the J call TRBJ2-2; D possibly corresponds to TRBD1 (5 bases). V lost 1 base and J 7 bases, leaving 16 bases between the germline ends. From germline, CDR1 is SEHNR and CDR2 FQNEAQ (reference sequence). This CDR3 has 16 amino acids. As DNA, the CDR3 is TGTGCCAGCAGCTTAGTAAGACAGTTGGCCGGCGGGGAGCTGTTTTTT. It specifies CASSLVRQLAGGELFF.

This clone was picked up one time. The chain is built from TRBV6-1 and TRBJ1-1, with 8 bases that match TRBD1. Germline V gives CDR1 MNHNS, CDR2 SASEGT. CDR3 length: 14 amino acids. J was trimmed by 3 bases and V by 7 bases; bases with no gene match: 7. The CDR3 nucleotides read TGTGCCAGCAAAAAGGACAGGGAGGACACTGAAGCTTTCTTT. Its protein is CASKKDREDTEAFF.

This chain connects TRBV27 to TRBJ1-2; 8 bases align to TRBD1. Per germline, CDR1 MNHEY and CDR2 SMNVEV (reference sequence). Unmatched junction bases numbered 14, after V lost 5 bases and J lost 6 bases. CDR3 length: 16 residues. Here the CDR3 DNA reads TGTGCCAGCAGTGCAATAGCCTCAGGGGGCCGGAATGGCTACACCTTC. Amino acid sequence: CASSAIASGGRNGYTF.

The chain combines TRBV11-2 with TRBJ2-1; 9 bases align to TRBD2. The CDR3 sequence is 15 residues long. J was trimmed by 9 bases and V by 8 bases; bases with no gene match: 14. The germline gives CDR1 SGHAT, CDR2 FQNNGV. The DNA for the CDR3 is TGTGCCAGCTCGCCCTCCGCACTAGCGGGTTTTGAGCAGTTCTTC. Translation: CASSPSALAGFEQFF.

V gene TRBV14 combines with J gene TRBJ1-5, with no clear D. CDR1 is SGHDN and CDR2 is FVKESK in the germline V gene. V lost 4 bases and J 2 bases, leaving 6 bases between the germline ends. This CDR3 has 13 residues. The DNA of the CDR3 is TGTGCCAGCAGCCGGACGGGCAATCAGCCCCAGCATTTT. Its translation: CASSRTGNQPQHF.

About this clone: The same CDR3 also results from other DNA sequences found in this sample. The chain joins TRBV18 to TRBJ1-1; the D is unclear. Germline V gene sequence: CDR1 KGHSH, CDR2 LQKENI. Trimming shortened V by 3 bases and J by 1 base, and 9 bases separated the two germline ends. The CDR3 runs 14 residues. CDR3 in DNA: TGTGCCAGCTCACCCTGGCAGACGAACACTGAAGCTTTCTTT. Protein: CASSPWQTNTEAFF.

The CDR3 region has the DNA TGTGCCAGCAGCTTGGGACTAGCGGGTACCATTCCCTACGAGCAGTACTTC. It translates to CASSLGLAGTIPYEQYF. This chain links TRBV7-2 with TRBJ2-7, with 12 bases identical to TRBD2. Losses at the gene ends were 3 bases for V and 2 bases for J; bases not matched to a gene: 8. CDR3 size: 17 residues. CDR1 and CDR2 from the germline V gene are SGHTA and FQGNSA. Supplemented by reference TRBV7-2 and TRBJ2-7, the full variable domain reads GAGVSQSPSNKVTEKGKDVELRCDPISGHTALYWYRQSLGQGLEFLIYFQGNSAPDKSGLPSDRFSAERTGGSVSTLTIQRTQQEDSAVYLCASSLGLAGTIPYEQYFGPGTRLTVT.